The TCR beta chain described here comes from a study of ipilimumab plus nivolumab after autologous stem cell transplantation. The wider study: The myeloma group: high-risk transplant-naive, or relapse within 3 years after first autologous transplant.

The assay was immunoSEQ multiplex PCR, and TCRdb's table has in-frame clones only and misses some. The data show some 46,000 clones, with nearly 90% seen just once and about 0.88% held by the top ten. Trimming took 4 bases from V and 0 from J; bases not matched to a gene: 4. Per the germline V gene, CDR1 is SGHRS and CDR2 is YFSETQ. This CDR3 has 15 amino acids. The receptor was derived from a male donor with multiple myeloma. J is TRBJ1-1 and V is TRBV5-1, with TRBD1 identical over 9 bases. Source: PBMCs, taken in a trial of ipilimumab plus nivolumab as post-transplant consolidation. In nucleotides, the CDR3 is TGCGCCAGCAGCCCCACAGGGGGCATGAACACTGAAGCTTTCTTT. It codes for CASSPTGGMNTEAFF.